These T cell receptor beta chains were read from a single sample in a study of CD8 T cells in ankylosing spondylitis. One entry per CDR3 protein results from TCRdb running MiXCR on the 5' RACE reads. Of around 770,000 distinct CDR3 sequences in the sample, approximately 12% were seen once. Sequences were obtained from blood, either unsorted or a sorted T cell fraction (not recorded which). Source of these receptors: a male donor with ankylosing spondylitis. The CDR3 runs from the conserved cysteine through the conserved F or W. Fields, in order: CDR3 DNA, CDR3 protein, clone size, V gene, D gene, J gene. D genes are given only for firm matches. Rows give clone size only sometimes, using once, few, many, or a class for an expanded clone.

DNA: TGTGCCAGCAGCTTAAGTGTCGGCGATTCCATGAACACTGAAGCTTTCTTT; CDR3: CASSLSVGDSMNTEAFF; size: many; V: TRBV7-2; D: -; J: TRBJ1-1
DNA: TGTGCCACCAGCAGAGATAGAACAGATACGCAGTATTTT; CDR3: CATSRDRTDTQYF; size: few; V: TRBV15; D: -; J: TRBJ2-3
DNA: TGTGCCAGCAGTCCAACCCGGACTAGTTGGGGTTCTGGGGCCAACGTCCTGACTTTC; CDR3: CASSPTRTSWGSGANVLTF; size: -; V: TRBV28; D: TRBD2; J: TRBJ2-6
DNA: TGCAGCGTTAGTAGTCAGCTCGGGACTGAAGCTTTCTTT; CDR3: CSVSSQLGTEAFF; size: -; V: TRBV29-1; D: -; J: TRBJ1-1
DNA: TGTGCCAGCAGCCCAGGACAGTTGAACACTGAAGCTTTCTTT; CDR3: CASSPGQLNTEAFF; size: many; V: TRBV9; D: -; J: TRBJ1-1
DNA: TGCAGTGCTCATACGGGGGCTGGCTACGAGCAGTACTTC; CDR3: CSAHTGAGYEQYF; size: few; V: TRBV20-1; D: -; J: TRBJ2-7
DNA: TGTGCCAGCAGCCTTTACCGGGATTCGGGGGAGCAGTACTTC; CDR3: CASSLYRDSGEQYF; size: -; V: TRBV7-2; D: -; J: TRBJ2-7
DNA: TGTGCCAGCAGCCAAGATCGGTCGGGACCGACAGATACGCAGTATTTT; CDR3: CASSQDRSGPTDTQYF; size: few; V: TRBV4-2; D: -; J: TRBJ2-3
DNA: TGTGCCAGCAGCAACGGACCGGGGTCGGGGACTGAAGCTTTCTTT; CDR3: CASSNGPGSGTEAFF; size: -; V: TRBV7-2; D: -; J: TRBJ1-1
DNA: TGTGCTAGTGCCCGACAGGGGATGAACACTGAAGCTTTCTTT; CDR3: CASARQGMNTEAFF; size: few; V: TRBV12-5; D: TRBD1; J: TRBJ1-1
DNA: TGTGCCAGCAGACCAAACCTCAGGCGGCTGCTCAGGCAGTATCTGGAGCAGTACTTC; CDR3: CASRPNLRRLLRQYLEQYF; size: -; V: TRBV3-1; D: -; J: TRBJ2-7
DNA: TGCAGTGCTAGTAATCTAGCGGGATACAATGAGCAGTTCTTC; CDR3: CSASNLAGYNEQFF; size: few; V: TRBV20-1; D: TRBD2; J: TRBJ2-1
DNA: TGTGCCAGCAGTTACTCGTTTTTTAACAGGGCCGAGTACGAGCAGTACTTC; CDR3: CASSYSFFNRAEYEQYF; size: -; V: TRBV6-2/TRBV6-3; D: -; J: TRBJ2-7
DNA: TGTGCCAGCAGCGCCGGGGGGTACGGAAACACCATATATTTT; CDR3: CASSAGGYGNTIYF; size: few; V: TRBV7-2; D: -; J: TRBJ1-3
DNA: TGCAGTGCCCCCAGACAGGGAACCTACGAGCAGTACTTC; CDR3: CSAPRQGTYEQYF; size: -; V: TRBV20-1; D: TRBD1; J: TRBJ2-7
DNA: TGTGCCATCAGTGAGTCGAACAGGAACTATGGCTACACCTTC; CDR3: CAISESNRNYGYTF; size: few; V: TRBV10-3; D: -; J: TRBJ1-2
DNA: TGTGCCAGCAGTGAACAGGGGATTTCTGAGCAGTTCTTC; CDR3: CASSEQGISEQFF; size: -; V: TRBV25-1; D: -; J: TRBJ2-1
DNA: TGTGCCAGCAGTTACTCGAGCGGACAGGATTCACCCCTCCACTTT; CDR3: CASSYSSGQDSPLHF; size: -; V: TRBV6-2/TRBV6-3; D: TRBD1; J: TRBJ1-6
DNA: TGCAGTGCTACCCGGGACACCTACACCGGGGAGCTGTTTTTT; CDR3: CSATRDTYTGELFF; size: few; V: TRBV20-1; D: -; J: TRBJ2-2
DNA: TGCGCCAGCAGCTTGTACGGGACAGAAGAAGAGACCCAGTACTTC; CDR3: CASSLYGTEEETQYF; size: many; V: TRBV5-1; D: TRBD1; J: TRBJ2-5
DNA: TGTGCCAGCTCACCATCGGCGGTCATGAACACTGAAGCTTTCTTT; CDR3: CASSPSAVMNTEAFF; size: few; V: TRBV18; D: -; J: TRBJ1-1
DNA: TGTGCCAGCAGCTTAAGGGGCGCGGCCTCCTACAATGAGCAGTTCTTC; CDR3: CASSLRGAASYNEQFF; size: -; V: TRBV7-9; D: -; J: TRBJ2-1
DNA: TGTGCCTGGACAGGCCGTTTGCTTGGGCAGTACTTC; CDR3: CAWTGRLLGQYF; size: -; V: TRBV30; D: -; J: TRBJ2-7
DNA: TGTGCCAGCAGTTGGGCGAGGGATAGCTCTGGGGCCAACGTCCTGACTTTC; CDR3: CASSWARDSSGANVLTF; size: -; V: TRBV28; D: -; J: TRBJ2-6
DNA: TGTGCCAGCAGTTACTGGGGGAAAGAGACCCAGTACTTC; CDR3: CASSYWGKETQYF; size: -; V: TRBV6-5; D: -; J: TRBJ2-5
DNA: TGTGCCACCAAAGGTAGGGACAGGGGGAACACTGAAGCTTTCTTT; CDR3: CATKGRDRGNTEAFF; size: -; V: TRBV12-3/TRBV12-4; D: TRBD1; J: TRBJ1-1
DNA: TGTGCCAGCAGCTTGGGGTACCCCACAGATACGCAGTATTTT; CDR3: CASSLGYPTDTQYF; size: many; V: TRBV7-3; D: -; J: TRBJ2-3
DNA: TGTGCCAGCAAGGGATTATGGTATGGCTACACCTTC; CDR3: CASKGLWYGYTF; size: few; V: TRBV2; D: -; J: TRBJ1-2
DNA: TGCAGTGCTAGAGCGGTTAGAGGACTAGCGGGTTCCCATGAGCAGTTCTTC; CDR3: CSARAVRGLAGSHEQFF; size: few; V: TRBV20-1; D: TRBD2; J: TRBJ2-1
DNA: TGTGCCAGCAGTCGGACGGAAAATTCACCCCTCCACTTT; CDR3: CASSRTENSPLHF; size: few; V: TRBV6-1; D: -; J: TRBJ1-6
DNA: TGCAGTCCGGAAGGGAGAGGGCCAGATACGCAGTATTTT; CDR3: CSPEGRGPDTQYF; size: many; V: TRBV20-1; D: -; J: TRBJ2-3
DNA: TGTGCCACCAGCAAAGGGAAACTCCAAGAGACCCAGTACTTC; CDR3: CATSKGKLQETQYF; size: few; V: TRBV15; D: -; J: TRBJ2-5
DNA: TGTGCCAGCAGATTGACACCGAACACTGAAGCTTTCTTT; CDR3: CASRLTPNTEAFF; size: many; V: TRBV12-3/TRBV12-4; D: -; J: TRBJ1-1
DNA: TGTGCCAGCAGCCAAGCGGGAGTGGGGTCCTCCACCGGGGAGCTGTTTTTT; CDR3: CASSQAGVGSSTGELFF; size: -; V: TRBV4-2; D: -; J: TRBJ2-2
DNA: TGCGCCAGCAGCTCTAGCGGGACCGCCTACGAGCAGTACTTC; CDR3: CASSSSGTAYEQYF; size: few; V: TRBV5-1; D: TRBD2; J: TRBJ2-7
DNA: TGCAGTGAGGTTGCTAGCGGGAGGAATGAGCAGTTCTTC; CDR3: CSEVASGRNEQFF; size: many; V: TRBV20-1; D: TRBD2; J: TRBJ2-1
DNA: TGTGCCAGCAGCTATCGGACGGCGGCGGGGTACGAGCAGTACTTC; CDR3: CASSYRTAAGYEQYF; size: few; V: TRBV7-2; D: -; J: TRBJ2-7
DNA: TGTGCCATCAGTGAGTACAACACTGAAGCTTTCTTT; CDR3: CAISEYNTEAFF; size: -; V: TRBV10-3; D: -; J: TRBJ1-1
DNA: TGCAGTGCTACCGATCTACTAGCGGGGTCCTACAATGAGCAGTTCTTC; CDR3: CSATDLLAGSYNEQFF; size: many; V: TRBV20-1; D: TRBD2; J: TRBJ2-1
DNA: TGTGCCAGCAGTTACTCCCCCGGGTCGGGGGCAACCACAGATACGCAGTATTTT; CDR3: CASSYSPGSGATTDTQYF; size: few; V: TRBV6-5; D: -; J: TRBJ2-3
DNA: TGCAGTGCAGGGGCATCTGGAAACACCATATATTTT; CDR3: CSAGASGNTIYF; size: few; V: TRBV20-1; D: -; J: TRBJ1-3
DNA: TGTGCCAGCAGCCCTAGTTTGGGGAGGCAAGAGACCCAGTACTTC; CDR3: CASSPSLGRQETQYF; size: -; V: TRBV5-6; D: -; J: TRBJ2-5
DNA: TGCGCCAGCAGCTTGGAGGGGCGGGAGGTCTACAATGAGCAGTTCTTC; CDR3: CASSLEGREVYNEQFF; size: few; V: TRBV5-1; D: TRBD2; J: TRBJ2-1
DNA: TGTGCCAGCAGTCTACAATGGGGGAATGAGCAGTTCTTC; CDR3: CASSLQWGNEQFF; size: many; V: TRBV12-3/TRBV12-4; D: -; J: TRBJ2-1
DNA: TGTGCTAGCACCCGGGACATCCAAGAGACCCAGTACTTC; CDR3: CASTRDIQETQYF; size: many; V: TRBV7-7; D: -; J: TRBJ2-5
DNA: TGTGCTAGCAGCCCGTACCCCGGGACTAGCGGGGGGGAGAGCACAGATACGCAGTATTTT; CDR3: CASSPYPGTSGGESTDTQYF; size: -; V: TRBV7-7; D: TRBD2; J: TRBJ2-3
DNA: TGCAGTGCTGACAGGGAAACCTACGAGCAGTACTTC; CDR3: CSADRETYEQYF; size: -; V: TRBV20-1; D: TRBD1; J: TRBJ2-7
DNA: TGTGCCAGCAGCCAAGTTTCGAGGCTCCCAAATCAGCCCCAGCATTTT; CDR3: CASSQVSRLPNQPQHF; size: few; V: TRBV4-2; D: -; J: TRBJ1-5
DNA: TGTGCCAGCAGCTTAGAGCGGGGCCGGTTAGGAAACACCATATATTTT; CDR3: CASSLERGRLGNTIYF; size: few; V: TRBV7-2; D: -; J: TRBJ1-3
DNA: TGCGCCAGCAGGGCGGGACTAGCGGACCCTTCAGATACGCAGTATTTT; CDR3: CASRAGLADPSDTQYF; size: -; V: TRBV5-1; D: TRBD2; J: TRBJ2-3
DNA: TGTGCCAGCAGTTTACGCGGGGGGGGGATGGAGACCCAGTACTTC; CDR3: CASSLRGGGMETQYF; size: -; V: TRBV12-3/TRBV12-4; D: TRBD2; J: TRBJ2-5
DNA: TGTGCCATCAGTGATAGCGGGAGGACCCTACGCTCCTACAATGAGCAGTTCTTC; CDR3: CAISDSGRTLRSYNEQFF; size: few; V: TRBV10-3; D: TRBD2; J: TRBJ2-1
DNA: TGCAGTGCCGGCCCTGCAGGGAACACTGAAGCTTTCTTT; CDR3: CSAGPAGNTEAFF; size: many; V: TRBV20-1; D: -; J: TRBJ1-1
DNA: TGTGCCAGCAGCCCATCTCGGGTGGGCAATGAGCAGTTCTTC; CDR3: CASSPSRVGNEQFF; size: -; V: TRBV7-9; D: -; J: TRBJ2-1
DNA: TGTGCCACCAGCAGAGGTACAGGGGACGCGCAGTATTTT; CDR3: CATSRGTGDAQYF; size: -; V: TRBV15; D: TRBD1; J: TRBJ2-3
DNA: TGTGCCAGCAGCCAAGATTCCCGAGGGAACGAGCAGTACTTC; CDR3: CASSQDSRGNEQYF; size: few; V: TRBV4-2; D: -; J: TRBJ2-7
DNA: TGTGCCAGCAGCTCGGGTGAGAACTATGGCTACACCTTC; CDR3: CASSSGENYGYTF; size: -; V: TRBV7-2; D: -; J: TRBJ1-2